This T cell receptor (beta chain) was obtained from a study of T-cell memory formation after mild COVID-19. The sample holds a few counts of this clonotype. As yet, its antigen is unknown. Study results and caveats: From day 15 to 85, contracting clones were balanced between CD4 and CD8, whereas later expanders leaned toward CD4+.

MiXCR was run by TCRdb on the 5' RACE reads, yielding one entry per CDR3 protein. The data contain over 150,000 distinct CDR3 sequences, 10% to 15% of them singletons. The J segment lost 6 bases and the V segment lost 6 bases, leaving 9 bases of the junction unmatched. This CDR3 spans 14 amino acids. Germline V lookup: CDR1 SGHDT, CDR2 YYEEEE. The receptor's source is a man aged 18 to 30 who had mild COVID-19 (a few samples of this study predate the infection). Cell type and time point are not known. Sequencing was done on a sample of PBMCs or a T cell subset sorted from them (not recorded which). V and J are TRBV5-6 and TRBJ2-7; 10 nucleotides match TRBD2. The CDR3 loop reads CASTQRGGPFEQYV. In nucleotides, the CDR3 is TGTGCCAGCACGCAGCGGGGGGGACCTTTCGAGCAGTACGTC.